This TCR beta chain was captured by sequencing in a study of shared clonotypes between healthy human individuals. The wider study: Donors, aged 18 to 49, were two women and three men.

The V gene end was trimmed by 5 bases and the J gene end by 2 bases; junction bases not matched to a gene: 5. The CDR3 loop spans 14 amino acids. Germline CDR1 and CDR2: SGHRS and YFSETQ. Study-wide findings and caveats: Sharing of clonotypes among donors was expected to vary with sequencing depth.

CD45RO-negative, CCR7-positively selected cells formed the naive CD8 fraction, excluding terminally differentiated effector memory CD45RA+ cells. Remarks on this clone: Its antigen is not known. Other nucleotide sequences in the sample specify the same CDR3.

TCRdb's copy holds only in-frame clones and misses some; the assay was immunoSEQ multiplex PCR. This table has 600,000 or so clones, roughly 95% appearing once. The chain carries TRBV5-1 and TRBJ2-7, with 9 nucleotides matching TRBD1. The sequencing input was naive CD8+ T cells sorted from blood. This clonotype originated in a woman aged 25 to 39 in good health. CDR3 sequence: CASSAGTGPYEQYF. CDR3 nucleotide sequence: TGCGCCAGCAGTGCCGGGACAGGGCCCTACGAGCAGTACTTC.